This T cell receptor (beta chain) was identified in a study of blood T cell repertoires in COVID-19. Whole-study context: Acute and convalescent COVID-19 samples came from the United States, Italy and Spain.

Original methodology: Reference gene primer amplification yielded estimated nucleated cell counts. Clones were sequenced by immunoSEQ multiplex PCR, and TCRdb holds only the in-frame ones, with some missing. That table furnishes V, J and clone size, whereas the DNA furnished D and trimming. Among 110,000 or so clones listed, 88% were seen once. The CDR3 is 16 residues long. Looked up from germline, CDR1 is MDHEN and CDR2 is SYDVKM. Trimming stripped 8 bases from V and 2 bases from J, with 18 bases between. The receptor's source is a woman aged 70-85 years who had recovered from COVID-19. Sequenced input: peripheral blood. The rearrangement uses TRBV28 and TRBJ2-2; possible D gene TRBD2, 6 bases. The CDR3 DNA follows: TGTGCCAGCCTTTCTCTAGCGCACGTTAACACCGGGGAGCTGTTTTTT. Residues: CASLSLAHVNTGELFF.